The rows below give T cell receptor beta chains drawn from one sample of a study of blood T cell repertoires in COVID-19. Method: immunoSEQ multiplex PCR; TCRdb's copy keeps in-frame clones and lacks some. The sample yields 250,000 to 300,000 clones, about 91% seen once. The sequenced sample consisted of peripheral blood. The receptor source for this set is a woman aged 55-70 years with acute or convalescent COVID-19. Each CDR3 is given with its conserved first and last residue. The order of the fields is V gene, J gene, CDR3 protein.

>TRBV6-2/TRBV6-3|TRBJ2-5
CASSTLGLEGETQYF
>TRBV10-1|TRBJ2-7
CASIPGGAIYSYEQYF
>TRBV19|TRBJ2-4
CASRFGTSGSDIQYF
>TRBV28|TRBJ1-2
CASLGGVNYGYTF
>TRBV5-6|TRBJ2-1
CASSLGLAGTNEQFF
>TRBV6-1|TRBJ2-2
CASSGSWDRGTTGELFF
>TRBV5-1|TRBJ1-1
CASRTDMNTEAFF
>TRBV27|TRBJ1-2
CASSFRQGSYGYTF
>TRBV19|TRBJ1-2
CASRVQGRDGYTF
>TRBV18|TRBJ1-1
CASSQGQGATEAFF
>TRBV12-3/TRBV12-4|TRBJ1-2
CASSLRANYGYTF
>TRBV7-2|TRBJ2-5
CASSFTSGVPQETQYF
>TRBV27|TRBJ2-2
CASSSRGSLGLFF
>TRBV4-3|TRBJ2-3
CASSSGLASTDTQYF
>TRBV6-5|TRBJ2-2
CASSKTGSTGELFF
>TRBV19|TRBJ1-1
CASSIDLLLRAGTEAFF
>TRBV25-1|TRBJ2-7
CASRETGLTYEQYF
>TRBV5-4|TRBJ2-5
CASSLQGARETQYF
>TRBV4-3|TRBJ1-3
CASSQAPGAGNTIYF
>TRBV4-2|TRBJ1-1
CASSHGRGGSGNTEAFF
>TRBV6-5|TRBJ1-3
CASQGDHSGNTIYF
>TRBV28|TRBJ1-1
CASSRQPNTEAFF
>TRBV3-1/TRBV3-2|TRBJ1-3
CASSQQGALGNTIYF
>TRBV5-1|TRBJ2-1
CASSGTGGSYNEQFF
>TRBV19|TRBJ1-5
CASNQLSQPQHF
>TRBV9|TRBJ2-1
CASSVVAGGYNEQFF
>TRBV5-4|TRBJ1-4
CASSPGQGNEKLFF
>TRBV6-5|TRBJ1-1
CASSQGQVNTEAFF
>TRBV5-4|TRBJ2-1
CASSYWAGGNEQFF
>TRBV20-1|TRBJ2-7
CSARAGYEQYF